These 18 T cell receptor beta chains were all obtained from the same sample, sequenced in a study of blood T cell repertoires in COVID-19. Assay used: immunoSEQ multiplex PCR; TCRdb lists only in-frame clones, some missing. The sample includes 200,000 to 300,000 clones, 65% to 85% of them seen just once. Material: peripheral blood. The receptors were sampled from an elderly woman with acute or convalescent COVID-19.

The gene calls are TRBV2 and TRBJ1-1; TRBD1 aligns across 12 bases. Germline loops: CDR1 SNHLY, CDR2 FYNNEI. J lost 4 bases, V lost 7 bases, and 1 base had no gene match. This CDR3 contains 13 residues. CDR3 DNA: TGTGCCAGCAAGGGACAGGGGGCCACTGAAGCTTTCTTT. This encodes CASKGQGATEAFF.

This clone appeared once. The V call is TRBV9, the J call TRBJ1-6; no firm D call. Germline V gene lookup returns CDR1 SGDLS and CDR2 YYNGEE. The CDR3 consists of 13 residues. Trimming removed 4 bases at V and 14 bases at J, with 16 bases between. The CDR3 here is CASSPGEVESLHF. CDR3 nucleotides: TGTGCCAGCAGCCCCGGGGAGGTTGAGTCCCTCCACTTT.

This chain joins TRBV9 and TRBJ1-2, with D maybe TRBD1 (6 bases). Trimming took off 4 bases at V and 6 bases at J, with 16 bases between the two ends. From germline, CDR1 is SGDLS and CDR2 YYNGEE. The CDR3 has 14 residues. The CDR3 DNA follows: TGTGCCAGCAGCCAGGCCACAGGGCCTGATGGCTACACCTTC. Its protein product is CASSQATGPDGYTF.

CDR3 region: CASSKGLAGGHETQYF. Written as DNA, the CDR3 is TGTGCCAGCAGCAAAGGACTGGCGGGGGGGCATGAGACCCAGTACTTC. This chain uses TRBV21-1 with TRBJ2-5; TRBD2, the table's D call, was not compared with the DNA. TRBV21-1 constitutes a pseudogene. The CDR3 totals 16 residues.

This clone was seen only a few times. The V call is TRBV6-5, the J call TRBJ2-5; maybe TRBD2 (5 bases). Germline V gives CDR1 MNHEY, CDR2 SVGAGI. CDR3 size: 11 residues. The V end lost 6 bases, the J end lost 5 bases, and 7 bases lay between the germline ends. The CDR3 nucleotides are TGTGCCAGCAGGCGCGGGGAGACCCAGTACTTC. It encodes CASRRGETQYF.

J is TRBJ2-1 and V is TRBV7-2; 13 nucleotides line up with TRBD2. Germline V CDR1 and CDR2: SGHTA, FQGNSA. The CDR3 extends over 15 amino acids. Trimming cost V 5 bases and J 8 bases; bases outside gene matches: 6. The CDR3 reads CASSVGTSGVDEQFF. The CDR3 DNA is TGTGCCAGCAGCGTAGGGACTAGCGGGGTCGATGAGCAGTTCTTC.

The chain couples TRBV7-9 to TRBJ1-1; 8 bases match TRBD1. The CDR3 runs 13 residues. Germline CDR1 and CDR2: SEHNR and FQNEAQ (reference sequence). J lost 11 bases, V lost 1 base, and 6 bases had no gene match. CDR3 in amino acids: CASSLVTGGTAFF. The CDR3 DNA sequence: TGTGCCAGCAGCTTAGTTACAGGGGGTACGGCTTTCTTT.

V gene TRBV18 combines with J gene TRBJ1-1; tentatively, D is TRBD1 (6 bases). The CDR3 length is 14 residues. The V end lost 0 bases, the J end lost 4 bases, and 9 bases lay between the germline ends. The germline V gene encodes CDR1 KGHSH and CDR2 LQKENI. For the CDR3, the DNA is TGTGCCAGCTCACCACCGATAGGGGGCACTGAAGCTTTCTTT. Translated: CASSPPIGGTEAFF.

The chain combines TRBV5-1 with TRBJ2-7; 14 positions match TRBD2. The germline V gene has CDR1 SGHRS and CDR2 YFSETQ. The CDR3 sequence is 15 residues long. The ends lost 4 bases at V and 5 bases at J; junction bases unmatched: 5. CDR3 coding DNA: TGCGCCAGCAGCAAGGGACTAGCGGGGGTCCACGAGCAGTACTTC. It codes for CASSKGLAGVHEQYF.

This sequence joins TRBV2 and TRBJ1-4; D perhaps matches TRBD1 (5 bases). This CDR3 is built from 13 residues. CDR1 SNHLY and CDR2 FYNNEI come from the germline V gene. The ends were cut back, 9 bases at V and 8 bases at J, with 16 bases in the middle. The CDR3: CASRGGTEEKLFF. The CDR3 DNA follows: TGTGCCAGTCGAGGAGGGACCGAAGAAAAACTGTTTTTT.

The sample holds one count of this clone. The CDR3: CASSSLRDEKLFF. The CDR3 DNA reads as TGTGCCAGCAGTTCATTAAGAGATGAAAAACTGTTTTTT. V usage is TRBV28 and J usage is TRBJ1-4; unclear D gene. The V and J ends lost 4 bases and 6 bases respectively, with 9 bases between them. CDR1 is MDHEN, CDR2 SYDVKM, per germline. The CDR3 has 13 residues.

The chain recombines TRBV23-1 with TRBJ2-7, with 11 bases aligning to TRBD1. TRBV23-1 is annotated as an ORF whose role is uncertain. This CDR3 contains 15 residues. After removal of 2 bases from V and 0 bases from J, the junction contained 0 bases not matched to a gene. The CDR3 DNA reads TGCGCCAGCAGTCAAGGGACAGGGGGCTCCTACGAGCAGTACTTC. Its translation: CASSQGTGGSYEQYF.

In DNA form, the CDR3 reads TGTGCCAGTAGTATAGTTGGGACAGGAAGCACTGAAGCTTTCTTT. This translates into CASSIVGTGSTEAFF. The V gene is TRBV19, the J gene TRBJ1-1; 8 nucleotides agree with TRBD1. The CDR3 is made up of 15 amino acids. Germline CDR1 LNHDA, CDR2 SQIVND (reference sequence). V lost 1 base and J lost 4; bases outside the gene matches: 5.

This clone was detected a few times. This chain links TRBV6-5 with TRBJ2-7; D unclear. The germline V gene has CDR1 MNHEY and CDR2 SVGAGI. The germline V and J ends were trimmed by 4 bases and 3 bases, with 10 bases remaining between them. The CDR3 has 13 amino acids. The CDR3 region is CASSSPGGYEQYF. CDR3 sequence (DNA): TGTGCCAGCAGTTCCCCAGGTGGCTACGAGCAGTACTTC.

The rearrangement joins TRBV6-1 to TRBJ2-7; TRBD1 is a possible D gene (5 bases). There are 14 residues in the CDR3. Looked up from germline, CDR1 is MNHNS and CDR2 is SASEGT. V was cut by 6 bases and J by 1 base, with 13 bases left in between. In DNA, the CDR3 is TGTGCCAGCAGGGGTACCGACAGATCCTACGAGCAGTACTTC. Its translation is CASRGTDRSYEQYF.

The chain combines TRBV6-5 with TRBJ2-3; possibly TRBD2 for D (7 bases). Looked up from germline, CDR1 is MNHEY and CDR2 is SVGAGI. V dropped 9 bases and J dropped 0 bases, with 16 bases sitting between them. This CDR3 is 15 amino acids long. CDR3 sequence reads: CASGRGAASTDTQYF. DNA for the CDR3: TGTGCCAGTGGCCGGGGGGCCGCTAGCACAGATACGCAGTATTTT.

The gene calls are TRBV28 and TRBJ2-1, with D maybe TRBD1 (7 bases). This CDR3 has 15 residues. Trimming took off 7 bases at V and 8 bases at J, with 21 bases between the two ends. Germline V lookup: CDR1 MDHEN, CDR2 SYDVKM. The CDR3 is CASTKGAGYIHEQFF. The CDR3 bases are TGTGCCAGCACGAAGGGGGCGGGGTACATCCATGAGCAGTTCTTC.

The CDR3 sequence: CASSIGQLTHDRNSPLHF. Here the CDR3 DNA reads TGTGCCAGTAGTATAGGACAGTTGACTCACGACCGAAATTCACCCCTCCACTTT. This chain uses TRBV19 with TRBJ1-6, with a tentative D call TRBD1 (5 bases). V lost 1 base to trimming and J lost 7 bases, with 20 bases between them. CDR1 LNHDA and CDR2 SQIVND come from the germline V gene (reference sequence). This CDR3 contains 18 residues.